Listed here are 16 T cell receptor beta chains from one sample, sequenced in a study of CD8+ T cells in alopecia areata (dated by TCRdb to 2016 to 2019). What this sample's time point label stands for: roughly 26 weeks on oral tofacitinib. Read against the paper, the sample's treatment or condition label means: oral pan-JAK inhibitor, 5-10 mg twice daily. To prepare the library, the immunoSEQ multiplex PCR assay was applied. For TCR sequencing, RNA was extracted from every sample and reverse transcribed into cDNA to serve as template. What TCRdb holds here is the immuneACCESS table cut down to in-frame rearrangements. Part of the clones is not present; checked against another copy, under half of the missing clones reflect an unresolved V gene, and the others are unexplained. The sample table records over 150,000 clones; 50% to 65% of these occur just once. The ten largest account for 11% of the sample.

Sequencing used CD8+ T cells sorted from blood, obtained at week 24, from a patient treated with tofacitinib. The receptors here all came from a human donor with alopecia areata.

The chain joins TRBV5-1 to TRBJ1-1, with D perhaps TRBD1 (5 bases). The CDR3 is made up of 15 amino acids. Deletions cut 0 bases from V and 1 base from J, with 10 bases between. Per germline, CDR1 SGHRS and CDR2 YFSETQ. CDR3 region: CASSLVGERNTEAFF. The CDR3 nucleotides are TGCGCCAGCAGCTTGGTAGGGGAACGGAACACTGAAGCTTTCTTT.

This clone was recorded only once. The chain employs TRBV25-1 and TRBJ1-4; D is uncertain. Germline CDR1 reads MGHDK; CDR2 reads SYGVNS. Deletions cut 3 bases from V and 8 bases from J, with 10 bases between. This CDR3 is built from 13 residues. CDR3 bases: TGTGCCAGCAGTGAGCTGCTAGGCGAAAAACTGTTTTTT. Its protein product is CASSELLGEKLFF.

The chain links TRBV9 to TRBJ2-3, with 7 bases identical to TRBD2. With 3 bases clipped from V and 0 bases from J, the junction kept 7 bases outside the gene matches. Germline V gene data show CDR1 as SGDLS and CDR2 as YYNGEE. This CDR3 comprises 16 residues. CDR3 in amino acids: CASSGSGDVSTDTQYF. CDR3 in DNA: TGTGCCAGCAGCGGCAGCGGGGATGTGAGCACAGATACGCAGTATTTT.

A remark on this clone: A much larger clone lies one base from this, so it may be a read error. This sample includes further DNA sequences coding for the same CDR3. The chain is built from TRBV7-2 and TRBJ1-1; the D is unclear. From germline, CDR1 is SGHTA and CDR2 FQGNSA. The CDR3 is 13 residues long. V was shortened by 1 base and J by 0 bases, with 3 bases between the two germline ends. The CDR3 nucleotides are TGTGCCAGCAGCTTAGATTTGAACACTGAAGCTTTCTTT. Translating it yields CASSLDLNTEAFF.

The CDR3, as DNA: TGTGCCAGCAGCCTCGGACGGACTTACGAGCAGTACTTC. It encodes CASSLGRTYEQYF. J is TRBJ2-7 and V is TRBV14; perhaps TRBD2 as D (5 bases). The germline V and J ends were trimmed by 4 bases and 4 bases, with 11 bases remaining between them. This CDR3 contains 13 residues. Germline-derived CDR1 and CDR2 are SGHDN and FVKESK.

This CDR3 is CASSLVGYATEAFF. The CDR3 DNA is TGTGCCAGCAGCTTGGTGGGGTACGCCACTGAAGCTTTCTTT. This chain joins TRBV5-6 and TRBJ1-1; D is undetermined. In germline, CDR1 is SGHDT, CDR2 YYEEEE. Trimming pared 0 bases from V and 4 bases from J, leaving 10 bases between. The CDR3 has 14 amino acids.

This clone was recorded a few times. The J gene is TRBJ2-5, the V gene TRBV4-3; possibly TRBD1 for D (5 bases). V lost 0 bases and J lost 1, with 6 bases in between. CDR1 is LGHNA, CDR2 YSLEER, per germline. This CDR3 contains 14 residues. Here the CDR3 DNA reads TGCGCCAGCAGCCAAGACAGGGCCCAAGAGACCCAGTACTTC. This gives the protein CASSQDRAQETQYF.

There are a few counts of this clone. A far larger clone is one nucleotide away, so this likely arose from a read error. This chain joins TRBV9 and TRBJ2-3; no reliable D call. Germline V gene data show CDR1 as SGDLS and CDR2 as YYNGEE. The CDR3 contains 12 residues. Trimming stripped 3 bases from V and 1 base from J, with 3 bases between. The CDR3 protein is CASSGGTDTQYF. The CDR3 DNA reads TGTGCCAGCAGCGGGGGCACAGATACGCAGTATTTT. Complete variable domain (other parts from reference TRBV9 and TRBJ2-3): DSGVTQTPKHLITATGQRVTLRCSPRSGDLSVYWYQQSLDQGLQFLIQYYNGEERAKGNILERFSAQQFPDLHSELNLSSLELGDSALYFCASSGGTDTQYFGPGTRLTVL.

This chain links TRBV20-1 with TRBJ1-1; the D gene is possibly TRBD1 (5 bases). The CDR3 loop spans 11 amino acids. Trimming left V 5 bases short and J 7 bases short, with 11 bases between. CDR1 is DFQATT and CDR2 is SNEGSKA in the germline V gene (reference sequence). DNA of the CDR3: TGCAGTGCTCCTCGCGGGGGTGAAGCTTTCTTT. Its protein is CSAPRGGEAFF.

This clone came up a few times. The V and J genes are TRBV7-3 and TRBJ2-2; D remains ambiguous. CDR3 length: 13 residues. V was trimmed by 0 bases and J by 1 base, leaving 0 bases between them. The germline gives CDR1 SGHTA, CDR2 FQGTGA. CDR3 DNA: TGTGCCAGCAGCTTAACGAACACCGGGGAGCTGTTTTTT. Translation gives CASSLTNTGELFF.

Remarks on this clone: Within the sample, other DNA sequences also encode this same CDR3. The chain has TRBV9 and TRBJ2-2, with D hard to call. The CDR3 is 12 amino acids. V was pared by 3 bases and J by 2 bases, with 2 bases between. The germline CDR1 and CDR2 sequences are SGDLS and YYNGEE. This CDR3 reads CASSANTGELFF. In DNA, the CDR3 is TGTGCCAGCAGCGCTAACACCGGGGAGCTGTTTTTT.

This chain links TRBV7-8 with TRBJ2-1, with TRBD2 identical over 14 bases. The CDR3 is 20 residues long. The germline V gene has CDR1 SGHVS and CDR2 FQNEAQ. J gave up 0 bases and V 5 bases, and 12 bases lay outside the gene matches. CDR3 sequence: CASSHNPGTSGGLSYNEQFF. The CDR3 coding sequence is TGTGCCAGCAGCCACAACCCCGGGACTAGCGGGGGTCTCTCCTACAATGAGCAGTTCTTC.

This rearrangement joins TRBV30 to TRBJ2-1; D not certain. V was shortened by 0 bases and J by 6 bases, with 9 bases between the two germline ends. The germline V gene has CDR1 GTSNPN and CDR2 SVGIG (reference sequence). The CDR3 contains 13 residues. This chain's CDR3 is CAWSVSRFNEQFF. DNA of the CDR3: TGTGCCTGGAGTGTAAGTAGATTCAATGAGCAGTTCTTC.

The V call is TRBV9, the J call TRBJ1-1, with D possibly matching TRBD1 (6 bases). V was shortened by 4 bases and J by 1 base, with 14 bases between the two germline ends. Germline assignment: CDR1 SGDLS and CDR2 YYNGEE. CDR3 length: 15 residues. CDR3: CASSSRGGANTEAFF. CDR3 nucleotides: TGTGCCAGCAGCTCCCGAGGGGGGGCGAACACTGAAGCTTTCTTT.

This clone was detected a few times. This sequence joins TRBV20-1 and TRBJ2-1; perhaps TRBD2 as D (6 bases). The CDR3 length is 11 residues. The germline CDR1 and CDR2 sequences are DFQATT and SNEGSKA (reference sequence). V lost 8 bases to trimming and J lost 7 bases, with 12 bases between them. The CDR3 reads CSFLGTNEQFF. CDR3 in DNA: TGCAGTTTCTTGGGGACTAATGAGCAGTTCTTC.

V gene TRBV7-6 combines with J gene TRBJ2-3, with 7 nucleotides matching TRBD1. V lost 5 bases to trimming and J lost 1 base; unmatched junction nucleotides: 6. The CDR3 is 15 residues long. The germline gives CDR1 SGHVS, CDR2 FNYEAQ. CDR3 loop: CASSRQGMRTDTQYF. The CDR3 bases are TGTGCCAGCAGCCGACAGGGAATGCGCACAGATACGCAGTATTTT.